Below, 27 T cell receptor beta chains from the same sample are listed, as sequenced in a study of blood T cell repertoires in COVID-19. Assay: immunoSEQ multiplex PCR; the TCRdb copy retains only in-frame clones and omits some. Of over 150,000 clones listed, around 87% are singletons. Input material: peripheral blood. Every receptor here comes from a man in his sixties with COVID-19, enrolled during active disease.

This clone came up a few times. CDR3 coding DNA: TGTGCCAGCAGGGCCGGGACTAGCGGTTCCAATGAGCAGTTCTTC. This codes for CASRAGTSGSNEQFF. This chain uses TRBV7-2 with TRBJ2-1, with TRBD2 matching 11 bases. The CDR3 is 15 residues long. J lost 6 bases, V lost 6 bases, and 7 bases had no gene match. CDR1 and CDR2 from the germline V gene are SGHTA and FQGNSA. The complete variable domain, with remaining parts taken from reference TRBV7-2 and TRBJ2-1, reads GAGVSQSPSNKVTEKGKDVELRCDPISGHTALYWYRQSLGQGLEFLIYFQGNSAPDKSGLPSDRFSAERTGGSVSTLTIQRTQQEDSAVYLCASRAGTSGSNEQFFGPGTRLTVL.

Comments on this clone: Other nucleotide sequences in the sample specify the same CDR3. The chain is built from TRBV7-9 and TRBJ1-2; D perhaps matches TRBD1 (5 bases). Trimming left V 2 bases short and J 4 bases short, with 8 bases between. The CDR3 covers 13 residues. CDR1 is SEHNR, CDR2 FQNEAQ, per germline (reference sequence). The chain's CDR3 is CASSLQGPYGYTF. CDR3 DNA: TGTGCCAGCAGCTTACAGGGTCCCTATGGCTACACCTTC.

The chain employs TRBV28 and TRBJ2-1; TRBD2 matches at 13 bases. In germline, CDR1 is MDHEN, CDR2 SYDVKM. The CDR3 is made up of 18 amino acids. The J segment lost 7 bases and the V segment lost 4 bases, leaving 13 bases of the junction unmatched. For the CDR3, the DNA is TGTGCCAGCAGTTCCCCCACAACTAGCGGGAGGGCTTATAATGAGCAGTTCTTC. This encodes CASSSPTTSGRAYNEQFF.

CDR3 DNA sequence: TGTGCCAGCAGCTTAACGCCACAGGGGAAGAATGAGCAGTTCTTC. Amino acid sequence: CASSLTPQGKNEQFF. V is TRBV7-3 and J is TRBJ2-1; TRBD1 matches 7 bases. From germline, CDR1 is SGHTA and CDR2 FQGTGA. V trimming: 0 bases; J trimming: 7 bases; junction bases outside the gene matches: 6. The CDR3 totals 15 residues.

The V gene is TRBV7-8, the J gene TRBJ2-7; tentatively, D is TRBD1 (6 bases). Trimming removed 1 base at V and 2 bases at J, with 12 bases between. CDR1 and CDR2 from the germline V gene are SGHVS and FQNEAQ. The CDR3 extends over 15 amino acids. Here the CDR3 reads CASSLDLGAAYEQYF. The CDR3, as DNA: TGTGCCAGCAGCTTAGATCTGGGGGCGGCCTACGAGCAGTACTTC.

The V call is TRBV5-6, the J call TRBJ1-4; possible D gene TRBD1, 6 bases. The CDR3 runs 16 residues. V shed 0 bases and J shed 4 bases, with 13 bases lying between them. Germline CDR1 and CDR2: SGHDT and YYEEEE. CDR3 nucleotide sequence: TGTGCCAGCAGCTTGGGGCCCGACAGGTTTAATGAAAAACTGTTTTTT. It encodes CASSLGPDRFNEKLFF.

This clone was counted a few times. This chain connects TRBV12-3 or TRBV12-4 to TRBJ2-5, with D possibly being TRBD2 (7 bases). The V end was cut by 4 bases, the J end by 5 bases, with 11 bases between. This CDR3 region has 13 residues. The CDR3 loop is CASSSGGWETQYF. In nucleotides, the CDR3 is TGTGCCAGCAGTTCGGGGGGCTGGGAGACCCAGTACTTC.

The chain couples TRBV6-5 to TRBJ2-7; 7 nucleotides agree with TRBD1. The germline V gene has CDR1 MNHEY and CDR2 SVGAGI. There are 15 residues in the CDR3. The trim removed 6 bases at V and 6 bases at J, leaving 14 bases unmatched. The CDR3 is CASRDYQITGVEQYF. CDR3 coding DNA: TGTGCCAGCAGAGACTACCAAATCACAGGGGTCGAGCAGTACTTC.

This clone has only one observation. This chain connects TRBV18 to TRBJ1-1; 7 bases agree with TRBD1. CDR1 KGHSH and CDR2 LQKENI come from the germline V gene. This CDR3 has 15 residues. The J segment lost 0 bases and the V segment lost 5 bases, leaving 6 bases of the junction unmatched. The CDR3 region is CASSTGGQLNTEAFF. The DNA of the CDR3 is TGTGCCAGCTCAACTGGGGGACAGTTGAACACTGAAGCTTTCTTT. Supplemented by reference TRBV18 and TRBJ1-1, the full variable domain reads NAGVMQNPRHLVRRRGQEARLRCSPMKGHSHVYWYRQLPEEGLKFMVYLQKENIIDESGMPKERFSAEFPKEGPSILRIQQVVRGDSAAYFCASSTGGQLNTEAFFGQGTRLTVV.

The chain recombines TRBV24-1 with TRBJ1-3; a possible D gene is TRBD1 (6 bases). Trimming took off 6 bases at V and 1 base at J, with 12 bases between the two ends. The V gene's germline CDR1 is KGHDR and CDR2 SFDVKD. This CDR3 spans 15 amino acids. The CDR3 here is CATSKQGKSGNTIYF. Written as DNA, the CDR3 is TGTGCCACCAGTAAACAGGGCAAATCTGGAAACACCATATATTTT.

The CDR3 is CASSLHTGGSYEQYF. The CDR3 DNA reads as TGTGCCAGCAGCTTACATACGGGGGGCAGCTACGAGCAGTACTTC. The rearrangement links TRBV7-3 to TRBJ2-7, with TRBD2 as a possible D gene (7 bases). Trimming shortened V by 2 bases and J by 3 bases, and 14 bases separated the two germline ends. Germline V gene lookup returns CDR1 SGHTA and CDR2 FQGTGA. CDR3 length: 15 residues.

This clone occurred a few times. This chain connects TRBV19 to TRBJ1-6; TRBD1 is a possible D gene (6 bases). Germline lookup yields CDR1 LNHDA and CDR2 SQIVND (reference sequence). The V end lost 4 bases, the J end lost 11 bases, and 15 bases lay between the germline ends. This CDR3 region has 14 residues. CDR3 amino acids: CASSTNRDRAPLHF. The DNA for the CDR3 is TGTGCCAGTAGTACCAACAGGGATCGGGCACCCCTCCACTTT.

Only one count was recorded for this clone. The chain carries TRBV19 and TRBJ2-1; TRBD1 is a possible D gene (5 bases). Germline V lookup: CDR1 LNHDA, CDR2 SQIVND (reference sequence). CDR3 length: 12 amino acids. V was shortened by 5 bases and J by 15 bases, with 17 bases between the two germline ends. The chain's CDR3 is CASSADSRNRFF. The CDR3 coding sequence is TGTGCCAGTAGTGCAGACAGTCGAAATCGGTTCTTC.

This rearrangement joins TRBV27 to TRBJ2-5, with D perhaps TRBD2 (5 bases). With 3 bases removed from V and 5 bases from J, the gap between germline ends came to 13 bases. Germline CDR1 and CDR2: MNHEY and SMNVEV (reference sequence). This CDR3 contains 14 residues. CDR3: CASSFSSLGETQYF. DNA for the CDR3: TGTGCCAGCAGTTTCTCTAGCTTGGGGGAGACCCAGTACTTC.

This chain's CDR3 is CASSFRGSRGTEAFF. The CDR3 nucleotides read TGTGCCAGCAGTTTCCGTGGTAGTCGAGGCACTGAAGCTTTCTTT. The chain is built from TRBV27 and TRBJ1-1; D is unresolved. This CDR3 has 15 amino acids. Per germline, CDR1 MNHEY and CDR2 SMNVEV (reference sequence). Trimming took off 3 bases at V and 4 bases at J, with 15 bases between the two ends.

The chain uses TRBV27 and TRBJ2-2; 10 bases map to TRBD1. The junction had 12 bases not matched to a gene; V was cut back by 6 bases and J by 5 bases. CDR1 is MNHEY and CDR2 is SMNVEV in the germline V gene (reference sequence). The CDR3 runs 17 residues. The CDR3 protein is CASRRSGQGVSTGELFF. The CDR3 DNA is TGTGCCAGCAGGCGGAGCGGACAGGGGGTATCGACCGGGGAGCTGTTTTTT.

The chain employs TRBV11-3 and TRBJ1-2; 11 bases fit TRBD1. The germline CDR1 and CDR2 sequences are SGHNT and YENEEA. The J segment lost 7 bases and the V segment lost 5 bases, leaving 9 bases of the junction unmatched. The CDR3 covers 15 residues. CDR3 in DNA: TGTGCCAGCAGCAACTTCGGACAGGGGGCGGGTGGCTACACCTTC. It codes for CASSNFGQGAGGYTF.

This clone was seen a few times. CDR3 amino acids: CASSELAGGAYEQYF. As DNA, the CDR3 is TGTGCCAGTAGTGAACTAGCGGGAGGGGCCTACGAGCAGTACTTC. The chain couples TRBV19 to TRBJ2-7; 13 bases map to TRBD2. The CDR3 length is 15 residues. With V trimmed by 5 bases and J by 2 bases, 3 bases remained unmatched. CDR1 is LNHDA and CDR2 is SQIVND in the germline V gene (reference sequence).

The CDR3 protein is CASRGRDRMVNYGYTF. CDR3 nucleotides: TGTGCCAGCAGGGGGAGGGACCGGATGGTTAACTATGGCTACACCTTC. The rearrangement uses TRBV27 and TRBJ1-2; D might be TRBD1 (5 bases). From germline, CDR1 is MNHEY and CDR2 SMNVEV (reference sequence). This CDR3 spans 16 amino acids. Trimming took off 6 bases at V and 1 base at J, with 18 bases between the two ends.

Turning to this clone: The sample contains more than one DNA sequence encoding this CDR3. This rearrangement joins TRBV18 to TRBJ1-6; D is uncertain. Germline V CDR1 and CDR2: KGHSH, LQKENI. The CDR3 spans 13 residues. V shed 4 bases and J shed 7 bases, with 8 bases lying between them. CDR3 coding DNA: TGTGCCAGCTCACGGGCCAGGAATTCACCCCTCCACTTT. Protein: CASSRARNSPLHF.

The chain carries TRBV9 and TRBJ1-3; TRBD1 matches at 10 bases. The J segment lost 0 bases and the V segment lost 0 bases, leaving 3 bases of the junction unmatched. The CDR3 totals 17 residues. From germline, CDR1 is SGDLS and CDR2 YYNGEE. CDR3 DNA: TGTGCCAGCAGCGTAGGGGACAGGGGTAGCTCTGGAAACACCATATATTTT. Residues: CASSVGDRGSSGNTIYF.

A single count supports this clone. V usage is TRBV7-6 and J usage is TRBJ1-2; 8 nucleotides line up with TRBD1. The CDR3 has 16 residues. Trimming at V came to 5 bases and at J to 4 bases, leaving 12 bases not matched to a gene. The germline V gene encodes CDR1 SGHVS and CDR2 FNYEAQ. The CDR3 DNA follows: TGTGCCAGCAGCCCACAACTCCCTGGACAGGGCTATGGCTACACCTTC. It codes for CASSPQLPGQGYGYTF. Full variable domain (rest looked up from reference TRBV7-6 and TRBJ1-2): GAGVSQSPRYKVTKRGQDVALRCDPISGHVSLYWYRQALGQGPEFLTYFNYEAQQDKSGLPNDRFSAERPEGSISTLTIQRTEQRDSAMYRCASSPQLPGQGYGYTFGSGTRLTVV.

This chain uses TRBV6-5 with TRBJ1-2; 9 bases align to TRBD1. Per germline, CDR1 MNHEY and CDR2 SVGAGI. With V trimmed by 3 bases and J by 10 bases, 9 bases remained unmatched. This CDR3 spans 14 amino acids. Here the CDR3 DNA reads TGTGCCAGCAGTTATACGGGACAGGGAGGAACCTACACCTTC. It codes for CASSYTGQGGTYTF.

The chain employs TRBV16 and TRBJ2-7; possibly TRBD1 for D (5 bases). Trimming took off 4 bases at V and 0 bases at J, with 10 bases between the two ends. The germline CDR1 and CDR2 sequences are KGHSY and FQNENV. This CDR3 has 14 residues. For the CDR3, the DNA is TGTGCCAGCAGCCTGCACAGGACCTCCTACGAGCAGTACTTC. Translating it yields CASSLHRTSYEQYF.

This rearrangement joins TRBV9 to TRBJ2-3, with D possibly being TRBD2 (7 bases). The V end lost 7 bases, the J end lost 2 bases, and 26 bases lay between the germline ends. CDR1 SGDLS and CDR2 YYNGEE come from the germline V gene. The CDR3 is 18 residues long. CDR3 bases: TGTGCCAGCGGAGGGGGAGGGCTCCTCTCCCGATTCACAGATACGCAGTATTTT. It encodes CASGGGGLLSRFTDTQYF.

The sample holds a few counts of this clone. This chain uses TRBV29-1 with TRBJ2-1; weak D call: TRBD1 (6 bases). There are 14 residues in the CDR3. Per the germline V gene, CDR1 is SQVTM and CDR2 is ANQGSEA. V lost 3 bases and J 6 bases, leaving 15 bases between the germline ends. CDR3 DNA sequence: TGCAGCGTTGACCAGGGCCTAGGGGGCAATGAGCAGTTCTTC. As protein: CSVDQGLGGNEQFF.

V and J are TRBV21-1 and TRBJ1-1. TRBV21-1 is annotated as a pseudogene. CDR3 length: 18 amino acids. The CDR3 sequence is CASSKEGGHGVMNTEAFF. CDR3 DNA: TGTGCCAGCAGCAAAGAGGGGGGGCACGGGGTAATGAACACTGAAGCTTTCTTT.